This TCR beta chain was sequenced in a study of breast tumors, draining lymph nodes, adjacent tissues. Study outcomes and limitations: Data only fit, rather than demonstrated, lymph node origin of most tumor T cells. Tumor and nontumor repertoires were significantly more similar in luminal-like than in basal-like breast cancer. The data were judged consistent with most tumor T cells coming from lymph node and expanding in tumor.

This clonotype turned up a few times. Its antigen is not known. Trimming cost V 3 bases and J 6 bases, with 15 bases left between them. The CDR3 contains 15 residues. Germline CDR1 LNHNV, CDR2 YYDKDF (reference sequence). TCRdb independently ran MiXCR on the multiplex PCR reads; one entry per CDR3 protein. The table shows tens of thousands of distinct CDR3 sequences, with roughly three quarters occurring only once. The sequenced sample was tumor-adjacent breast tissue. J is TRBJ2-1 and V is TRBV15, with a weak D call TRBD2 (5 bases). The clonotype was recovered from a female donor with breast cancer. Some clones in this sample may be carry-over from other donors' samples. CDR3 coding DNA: TGTGCCACCAGCAGGGAGGTTAGCGAGAGCAATGAGCAGTTCTTC. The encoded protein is CATSREVSESNEQFF.